These 28 T cell receptor beta chains share one sample of origin, sequenced in a study of metastatic and nonmetastatic thyroid tumors. The entire patient cohort was treatment-naive prior to thyroid surgery. MiXCR was used by TCRdb to re-call the PCR reads. This table holds some 45,000 clones, less than 20% found once. Source material: blood. The origin of the receptors is a female donor with papillary thyroid cancer or a benign thyroid nodule (not recorded which). Some clones in this sample may be carry-over from other donors' samples.

This clone showed up many times. The chain recombines TRBV12-3 or TRBV12-4 with TRBJ2-4, with TRBD1 matching 7 bases. This CDR3 comprises 13 residues. J lost 1 base, V lost 10 bases, and 4 bases had no gene match. The CDR3 protein is CATRQGAKNIQYF. The CDR3 nucleotides are TGTGCCACCCGACAGGGTGCCAAAAACATTCAGTACTTC.

This clone was seen at least ten times. The CDR3 DNA follows: TGTGCCAGCACCATGGGACAGGGGGCGCAGCAGTACTTC. Protein: CASTMGQGAQQYF. The rearrangement uses TRBV2 and TRBJ2-7; 12 nucleotides match TRBD1. V gave up 7 bases and J gave up 8 bases; unmatched junction bases: 6. This CDR3 has 13 residues. Germline CDR1 reads SNHLY; CDR2 reads FYNNEI. The whole variable domain, filled in from reference TRBV2 and TRBJ2-7, reads EPEVTQTPSHQVTQMGQEVILRCVPISNHLYFYWYRQILGQKVEFLVSFYNNEISEKSEIFDDQFSVERPDGSNFTLKIRSTKLEDSAMYFCASTMGQGAQQYFGPGTRLTVT.

This clone was seen at least ten times. The J gene is TRBJ2-2, the V gene TRBV11-2; TRBD2 aligns across 12 bases. This CDR3 region has 19 residues. V gave up 5 bases and J gave up 6 bases; unmatched junction bases: 16. Germline CDR1 is SGHAT and CDR2 is FQNNGV. Here the CDR3 DNA reads TGTGCCAGCAGCCAGAACCCGGGGCTAGCGGGAGGGCCATCCGGGGAGCTGTTTTTT. It encodes CASSQNPGLAGGPSGELFF.

This clone has ten or more counts. DNA of the CDR3: TGCAGTGCTAGCGGGGTAGCGGGAGGGGCAGATACGCAGTATTTT. Translated, it gives CSASGVAGGADTQYF. The chain recombines TRBV20-1 with TRBJ2-3; 11 nucleotides line up with TRBD2. Trimming cost V 3 bases and J 4 bases; bases outside gene matches: 6. Germline V lookup: CDR1 DFQATT, CDR2 SNEGSKA (reference sequence). This CDR3 region has 15 residues.

This rearrangement joins TRBV20-1 to TRBJ2-7; 8 bases map to TRBD2. J gave up 6 bases and V 4 bases, and 11 bases lay outside the gene matches. The CDR3 is 14 residues long. Per germline, CDR1 DFQATT and CDR2 SNEGSKA (reference sequence). CDR3 residues: CSAIAGTAIGEQYF. The CDR3 DNA sequence: TGCAGTGCTATAGCGGGAACGGCCATTGGCGAGCAGTACTTC.

This clone was observed at least ten times. The chain links TRBV11-2 to TRBJ1-4, with 12 bases aligning to TRBD1. V lost 5 bases to trimming and J lost 4 bases; unmatched junction nucleotides: 5. The germline V gene encodes CDR1 SGHAT and CDR2 FQNNGV. The CDR3 sequence is 16 residues long. This CDR3 reads CASSPGQGAGNEKLFF. The DNA of the CDR3 is TGTGCCAGCAGCCCGGGACAGGGGGCTGGTAATGAAAAACTGTTTTTT.

This sequence joins TRBV10-2 and TRBJ1-2; D remains ambiguous. This CDR3 spans 15 amino acids. Germline V lookup: CDR1 WSHSY, CDR2 SAAADI. V gave up 6 bases and J gave up 8 bases, with 22 bases separating them. CDR3 protein: CASRPPGPNRLGYTF. The CDR3 DNA follows: TGCGCCAGCAGGCCTCCGGGCCCGAATAGGTTAGGCTACACCTTC.

This clone showed up many times. CDR3 amino acids: CASSSSGSFRNEQFF. The CDR3 nucleotides are TGTGCCAGCAGTTCAAGCGGGAGTTTCCGGAATGAGCAGTTCTTC. The chain uses TRBV6-1 and TRBJ2-1; 8 bases are shared with TRBD2. With 5 bases clipped from V and 7 bases from J, the junction kept 10 bases outside the gene matches. The germline V gene has CDR1 MNHNS and CDR2 SASEGT. The CDR3 runs 15 residues.

This clone has more than one count but fewer than ten. The chain uses TRBV28 and TRBJ1-5; D possibly corresponds to TRBD1 (6 bases). The length of the CDR3 is 15 residues. V lost 2 bases, J lost 4 bases, and 12 bases lay in between. Germline values: CDR1 MDHEN, CDR2 SYDVKM. The CDR3 region has the DNA TGTGCCAGCAGTTTACTCCCAGGGGATAATCAGCCCCAGCATTTT. It specifies CASSLLPGDNQPQHF.

This clone showed up just a few times. The CDR3 sequence: CASSLGRGRIYEQYF. The CDR3, as DNA: TGTGCCAGCAGCTTGGGGCGGGGGAGAATCTACGAGCAGTACTTC. The chain couples TRBV5-4 to TRBJ2-7, with 7 bases aligning to TRBD2. The CDR3 contains 15 residues. Germline V lookup: CDR1 SGHNT, CDR2 YYREEE (reference sequence). V trimming: 0 bases; J trimming: 3 bases; junction bases outside the gene matches: 6. The full variable domain, rest sourced from reference TRBV5-4 and TRBJ2-7, is ETGVTQSPTHLIKTRGQQVTLRCSSQSGHNTVSWYQQALGQGPQFIFQYYREEENGRGNFPPRFSGLQFPNYSSELNVNALELDDSALYLCASSLGRGRIYEQYFGPGTRLTVT.

This clone has ten or more counts. The chain recombines TRBV10-3 with TRBJ2-1; a weak D match, TRBD2 (7 bases). The germline gives CDR1 ENHRY, CDR2 SYGVKD. V was cut by 4 bases and J by 8 bases, with 18 bases left in between. The CDR3 totals 15 residues. The CDR3 DNA reads TGTGCCATCAGTGTAGGGGGAGGGCCCGGGGATGAGCAGTTCTTC. This codes for CAISVGGGPGDEQFF.

This clone was counted at least ten times. The rearrangement joins TRBV28 to TRBJ1-1, with 8 bases aligning to TRBD1. The CDR3 is made up of 14 amino acids. Germline CDR1 reads MDHEN; CDR2 reads SYDVKM. Trimming cost V 2 bases and J 5 bases; bases outside gene matches: 4. CDR3 sequence (DNA): TGTGCCAGCAGTTTACCGGACAGGGTGACTGAAGCTTTCTTT. Translated, it gives CASSLPDRVTEAFF.

CDR3 DNA sequence: TGTGCCAGCATTGGGGGGGCAACCGCCGTGAACACTGAAGCTTTCTTT. It specifies CASIGGATAVNTEAFF. The gene calls are TRBV2 and TRBJ1-1, with D possibly TRBD1 on 6 matching bases. Trimming removed 7 bases at V and 0 bases at J, with 18 bases between. CDR1 is SNHLY, CDR2 FYNNEI, per germline. The CDR3 contains 16 residues. Full variable domain (remainder filled in from reference TRBV2 and TRBJ1-1): EPEVTQTPSHQVTQMGQEVILRCVPISNHLYFYWYRQILGQKVEFLVSFYNNEISEKSEIFDDQFSVERPDGSNFTLKIRSTKLEDSAMYFCASIGGATAVNTEAFFGQGTRLTVV.

The chain is built from TRBV19 and TRBJ2-1, with D possibly matching TRBD1 (5 bases). The germline gives CDR1 LNHDA, CDR2 SQIVND (reference sequence). The CDR3 loop spans 15 amino acids. V was clipped by 2 bases and J by 3 bases, with 11 bases between them. DNA of the CDR3: TGTGCCAGTAGTATAATGACTGACAGCTACAATGAGCAGTTCTTC. Its translation is CASSIMTDSYNEQFF. The full variable domain, its missing parts supplied by reference TRBV19 and TRBJ2-1, is DGGITQSPKYLFRKEGQNVTLSCEQNLNHDAMYWYRQDPGQGLRLIYYSQIVNDFQKGDIAEGYSVSREKKESFPLTVTSAQKNPTAFYLCASSIMTDSYNEQFFGPGTRLTVL.

This clone was detected ten times or more. This may be a read error: a much more frequent sequence differs by one nucleotide. Other nucleotide sequences in the sample specify the same CDR3. This chain uses TRBV24-1 with TRBJ2-6; D might be TRBD1 or TRBD2, each matching 6 bases. CDR1 and CDR2 from the germline V gene are KGHDR and SFDVKD. This CDR3 has 12 amino acids. CDR3 sequence: CATSVRGDVLTF. The CDR3 nucleotides are TGTGCCACCAGCGTGAGGGGGGACGTCCTGACCTTC.

This clone has ten or more counts. This chain connects TRBV2 to TRBJ2-1; D unclear. V was cut by 8 bases and J by 5 bases, with 10 bases left in between. Per germline, CDR1 SNHLY and CDR2 FYNNEI. The CDR3 is 12 residues long. CDR3 amino acids: CASGFADNEQFF. The CDR3 DNA reads as TGTGCCAGCGGGTTCGCCGACAATGAGCAGTTCTTC.

This clone was observed a handful of times. Its ends do not fully match the called genes, so a read error is possible. V is TRBV28 and J is TRBJ2-7, with TRBD1 identical over 9 bases. The CDR3 is made up of 13 amino acids. Germline V gene data show CDR1 as MDHEN and CDR2 as SYDVKM. CDR3 bases: TGTGTCAGCAGTTGGGGACAGGGTTACGAGCAGTACTTC. Translating it yields CVSSWGQGYEQYF.

About this clone itself: Given the absence of the conserved phenylalanine or tryptophan at the CDR3 end, a read error is likely. The V call is TRBV5-1, the J call TRBJ2-7; 9 nucleotides line up with TRBD1. The CDR3 runs to 12 residues. The V segment lost 5 bases and the J segment 5 bases; nucleotides outside the gene matches: 2. The germline V gene has CDR1 SGHRS and CDR2 YFSETQ. As DNA, the CDR3 is TGCGCCAGCAGGCGGACAGGGGACGAGCAGTACTCC. Amino acid sequence: CASRRTGDEQYS.

The V call is TRBV2, the J call TRBJ2-1, with TRBD2 as a possible D gene (5 bases). Trimming cost V 7 bases and J 9 bases, with 19 bases left between them. CDR3 length equals 14 residues. Germline V gene sequence: CDR1 SNHLY, CDR2 FYNNEI. The CDR3 spells CASTLSRGLGEQFF. Here the CDR3 DNA reads TGTGCCAGCACCCTATCGCGAGGGTTGGGTGAGCAGTTCTTC.

This clone was picked up many times. The chain carries TRBV2 and TRBJ1-5, with TRBD1 identical over 8 bases. The germline gives CDR1 SNHLY, CDR2 FYNNEI. The trim removed 8 bases at V and 4 bases at J, leaving 4 bases unmatched. The CDR3 covers 13 residues. CDR3 in DNA: TGTGCCAGCGGGGGGGACAGGAATCAGCCCCAGCATTTT. It specifies CASGGDRNQPQHF.

This clone has only a few counts. The rearrangement uses TRBV6-1 and TRBJ2-7, with D unresolved. CDR3 length equals 13 residues. The ends were cut back, 5 bases at V and 7 bases at J, with 15 bases in the middle. Looked up from germline, CDR1 is MNHNS and CDR2 is SASEGT. The CDR3 reads CASSRQVQEEQYF. DNA for the CDR3: TGTGCCAGCAGTCGACAAGTCCAAGAGGAGCAGTACTTC.

This clone was observed many times. The chain couples TRBV4-1 to TRBJ2-1, with 7 bases aligning to TRBD2. The CDR3 runs 15 residues. Per germline, CDR1 MGHRA and CDR2 YSYEKL. V was pared by 0 bases and J by 7 bases, with 6 bases of the junction left unmatched. CDR3 residues: CASSQDWSSGNEQFF. The CDR3 bases are TGCGCCAGCAGCCAAGATTGGTCTAGCGGAAATGAGCAGTTCTTC.

The chain links TRBV20-1 to TRBJ1-2; tentative D call: TRBD1 (6 bases). Germline V lookup: CDR1 DFQATT, CDR2 SNEGSKA (reference sequence). Trimming removed 3 bases from V and 4 bases from J, with 15 bases in between. CDR3 length equals 14 residues. Here the CDR3 DNA reads TGCAGTGCTAGCCAAGGGCAGGGGACCTATGGCTACACCTTC. It specifies CSASQGQGTYGYTF.

This clone was seen at least ten times. This rearrangement joins TRBV2 to TRBJ1-4; a possible D gene is TRBD1 (6 bases). The CDR3 consists of 15 residues. Trimming removed 1 base at V and 1 base at J, with 7 bases between. Germline CDR1 SNHLY, CDR2 FYNNEI. CDR3 nucleotides: TGTGCCAGCAGTGAAGGCAGGGGAACTAATGAAAAACTGTTTTTT. Translation gives CASSEGRGTNEKLFF.

The gene calls are TRBV7-6 and TRBJ2-2, with 15 positions matching TRBD2. The V segment lost 3 bases and the J segment 4 bases; nucleotides outside the gene matches: 6. Germline-derived CDR1 and CDR2 are SGHVS and FNYEAQ. The CDR3 consists of 18 residues. CDR3 nucleotides: TGTGCCAGCAGCTTCGGACTAGCGGGAGGGGGTAGCACCGGGGAGCTGTTTTTT. Its protein is CASSFGLAGGGSTGELFF.

V and J are TRBV2 and TRBJ1-4; 7 nucleotides agree with TRBD1. This CDR3 is 14 amino acids long. Per germline, CDR1 SNHLY and CDR2 FYNNEI. Trimming cost V 7 bases and J 5 bases; bases outside gene matches: 7. The CDR3 sequence: CASNDRVGNEKLFF. CDR3 bases: TGTGCCAGCAACGACAGGGTTGGAAATGAAAAACTGTTTTTT. The full variable domain, with the rest looked up from reference TRBV2 and TRBJ1-4, is EPEVTQTPSHQVTQMGQEVILRCVPISNHLYFYWYRQILGQKVEFLVSFYNNEISEKSEIFDDQFSVERPDGSNFTLKIRSTKLEDSAMYFCASNDRVGNEKLFFGSGTQLSVL.

This clone was seen at least ten times. This sequence joins TRBV5-1 and TRBJ1-1; 8 bases map to TRBD1. V was clipped by 0 bases and J by 6 bases; unmatched bases: 13. Germline CDR1 and CDR2: SGHRS and YFSETQ. This CDR3 spans 17 amino acids. Here the CDR3 DNA reads TGCGCCAGCAGCTTGGACGGACAGGGCACTTTAGGTGCTGAAGCTTTCTTT. This encodes CASSLDGQGTLGAEAFF.

This clone was detected many times. The chain uses TRBV4-2 and TRBJ2-3; D uncertain. There are 16 residues in the CDR3. Trimming pared 0 bases from V and 7 bases from J, leaving 17 bases between. Germline loops: CDR1 LGHNA, CDR2 YNFKEQ. This CDR3 reads CASSQDATGTRNTQYF. The DNA for the CDR3 is TGTGCCAGCAGCCAAGATGCTACGGGTACTCGAAATACGCAGTATTTT.